This T cell receptor (beta chain) was sequenced during a study of blood T cell repertoires in COVID-19. About the research overall: From T cells, B-cell-depleted T cells, or PBMCs came the material, which was cDNA or gDNA.

In the study's own analysis: Scientists estimated how many nucleated cells there were by amplifying reference gene primers. Produced via immunoSEQ multiplex PCR; TCRdb's table is partial and in-frame only. The DNA gave D and trimming, while V, J and clone size come from that table. The top ten hold about 27% of the sample, which has approximately 50,000 clones, around 82% seen once. Germline CDR1 and CDR2: SGHDT and YYEEEE. CDR3 length: 17 amino acids. V shed 5 bases and J 4 bases; nucleotides not matched to a gene: 16. The specimen was peripheral blood. The receptor comes from an elderly woman with COVID-19, enrolled during active disease. The V gene is TRBV5-6, the J gene TRBJ2-7, with TRBD1 identical over 9 bases. CDR3 bases: TGTGCCAGCAGGTCAATCTCCGGGACAGGGAATTGGTACGAGCAGTACTTC. Protein: CASRSISGTGNWYEQYF.